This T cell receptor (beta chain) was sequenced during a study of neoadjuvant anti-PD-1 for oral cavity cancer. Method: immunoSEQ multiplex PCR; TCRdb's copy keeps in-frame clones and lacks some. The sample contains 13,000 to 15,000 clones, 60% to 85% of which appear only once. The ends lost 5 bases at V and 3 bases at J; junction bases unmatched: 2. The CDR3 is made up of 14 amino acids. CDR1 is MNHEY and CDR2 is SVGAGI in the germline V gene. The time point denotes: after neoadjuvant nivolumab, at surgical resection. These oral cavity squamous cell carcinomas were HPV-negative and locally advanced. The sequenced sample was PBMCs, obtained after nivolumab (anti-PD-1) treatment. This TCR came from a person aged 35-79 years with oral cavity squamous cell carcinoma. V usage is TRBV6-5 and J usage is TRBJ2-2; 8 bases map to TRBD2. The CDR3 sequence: CASSTSGYTGELFF. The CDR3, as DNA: TGTGCCAGCAGTACTAGCGGTTACACCGGGGAGCTGTTTTTT.